Listed here are 30 T cell receptor beta chains from one sample, sequenced in a study of immune cell composition in non-small cell lung cancer. Generated by immunoSEQ multiplex PCR, the TCRdb table keeps only in-frame clones and is missing some. This sample yields some 9,000 clones, of which less than 80% are seen a single time; about 23% belongs to the top ten. The normal lung sample lay at least 3 cm, and maximally far, from the tumour. The sequencing input was non-adjacent lung tissue. These receptors came from a human donor with non-small cell lung cancer.

This clone was seen more than once but under ten times. This chain uses TRBV4-3 with TRBJ2-7; D gene ambiguous. This CDR3 contains 16 residues. The V gene lost 0 bases and the J gene lost 4 bases, with 16 bases spanning the gap. Germline loops: CDR1 LGHNA, CDR2 YSLEER. CDR3 in DNA: TGCGCCAGCAGCCAAGATGTAACAAGTAGGCGGTACGAGCAGTACTTC. Amino acids: CASSQDVTSRRYEQYF.

This clone is labeled medium-sized. The CDR3 sequence: CASSPSPYEQYF. The CDR3 bases are TGTGCCAGCAGTCCCAGTCCCTACGAGCAGTACTTC. V and J are TRBV13 and TRBJ2-7, with no clear D. The length of the CDR3 is 12 residues. V was trimmed by 6 bases and J by 2 bases, leaving 8 bases between them. Germline V gives CDR1 PRHDT, CDR2 FYEKMQ (reference sequence). Supplemented by reference TRBV13 and TRBJ2-7, the full variable domain reads AAGVIQSPRHLIKEKRETATLKCYPIPRHDTVYWYQQGPGQDPQFLISFYEKMQSDKGSIPDRFSAQQFSDYHSELNMSSLELGDSALYFCASSPSPYEQYFGPGTRLTVT.

This clone showed up just a few times. V is TRBV6-6 and J is TRBJ1-2; 10 bases are shared with TRBD1. Germline values: CDR1 MNHNY, CDR2 SVGAGI (reference sequence). The CDR3 runs 12 residues. The V segment lost 7 bases and the J segment 13 bases; nucleotides outside the gene matches: 9. The CDR3 sequence is CASKGQGGWGTF. The DNA for the CDR3 is TGTGCCAGCAAAGGACAGGGGGGGTGGGGCACCTTC.

V usage is TRBV6-5 and J usage is TRBJ2-3; 10 nucleotides agree with TRBD2. J gave up 4 bases and V 4 bases, and 5 bases lay outside the gene matches. CDR1 is MNHEY, CDR2 SVGAGI, per germline. The CDR3 totals 15 residues. CDR3 sequence reads: CASSFISGGSDTQYF. The CDR3 DNA reads as TGTGCCAGCAGTTTCATTAGCGGGGGGTCAGATACGCAGTATTTT.

The chain couples TRBV29-1 to TRBJ2-7, with a tentative D call TRBD1 (6 bases). Germline V gene lookup returns CDR1 SQVTM and CDR2 ANQGSEA. Trimming took off 0 bases at V and 2 bases at J, with 17 bases between the two ends. The CDR3 loop spans 16 amino acids. The CDR3 sequence: CSVEDLVAGAPYEQYF. In DNA form, the CDR3 reads TGCAGCGTTGAAGATCTTGTTGCAGGGGCCCCCTACGAGCAGTACTTC.

V is TRBV19 and J is TRBJ2-7, with 7 bases fitting TRBD1. Germline V gene data show CDR1 as LNHDA and CDR2 as SQIVND (reference sequence). V shed 4 bases and J 4 bases; nucleotides not matched to a gene: 1. CDR3 length: 12 amino acids. The CDR3 sequence: CASSRQGYEQYF. Here the CDR3 DNA reads TGTGCCAGTAGTAGACAGGGTTACGAGCAGTACTTC.

The sample holds one count of this clone. The V gene is TRBV4-1, the J gene TRBJ1-2; D unresolved. Germline V gene sequence: CDR1 MGHRA, CDR2 YSYEKL. V lost 3 bases to trimming and J lost 4 bases, with 15 bases between them. This CDR3 comprises 15 residues. For the CDR3, the DNA is TGCGCCAGCAGCCAGGAGCACGGGCGGGTCTATGGCTACACCTTC. Residues: CASSQEHGRVYGYTF.

CDR3: CASSLGGSTVSYEQYF. CDR3 sequence (DNA): TGCGCCAGCAGCTTGGGAGGTAGCACCGTCTCCTACGAGCAGTACTTC. V and J are TRBV5-1 and TRBJ2-7, with D hard to call. CDR3 length: 16 amino acids. V lost 0 bases, J lost 0 bases, and 13 bases lay in between. The V gene's germline CDR1 is SGHRS and CDR2 YFSETQ.

The chain couples TRBV25-1 to TRBJ1-2, with 7 bases identical to TRBD1. CDR3 length: 14 residues. Looked up from germline, CDR1 is MGHDK and CDR2 is SYGVNS. The J segment lost 3 bases and the V segment lost 7 bases, leaving 8 bases of the junction unmatched. The CDR3 sequence: CASTPWGQYYGYTF. CDR3 coding DNA: TGTGCCAGCACCCCCTGGGGACAGTACTATGGCTACACCTTC.

Remarks on this clone: At one end, the junction sequence differs from germline, possibly due to a read error. This chain connects TRBV7-7 to TRBJ2-7, with D maybe TRBD1 (6 bases). CDR1 SSHAT and CDR2 FNYEAQ come from the germline V gene (reference sequence). The length of the CDR3 is 16 residues. The CDR3 nucleotides read TGTGCTAGCAGCTTTTCCCGGGACAACAAGTCCTACGAGCAGTACTTC. Protein product: CASSFSRDNKSYEQYF.

The CDR3 region is CASSQVGRPGELFF. The CDR3 DNA sequence: TGTGCCAGCAGCCAAGTGGGGAGGCCCGGGGAGCTGTTTTTT. The chain recombines TRBV4-2 with TRBJ2-2, with a possible D match to TRBD2 (6 bases). The V and J ends lost 1 base and 6 bases respectively, with 9 bases between them. CDR3 size: 14 residues. Germline V gene sequence: CDR1 LGHNA, CDR2 YNFKEQ.

The chain carries TRBV2 and TRBJ1-5, with a tentative D call TRBD1 (5 bases). Germline assignment: CDR1 SNHLY and CDR2 FYNNEI. This CDR3 spans 14 amino acids. Trimming removed 2 bases from V and 5 bases from J, with 10 bases in between. In DNA, the CDR3 is TGTGCCAGCAGTGAACGGGGGTGGTATCAGCCCCAGCATTTT. Translation gives CASSERGWYQPQHF. Full variable domain (remainder filled in from reference TRBV2 and TRBJ1-5): EPEVTQTPSHQVTQMGQEVILRCVPISNHLYFYWYRQILGQKVEFLVSFYNNEISEKSEIFDDQFSVERPDGSNFTLKIRSTKLEDSAMYFCASSERGWYQPQHFGDGTRLSIL.

The V call is TRBV5-1, the J call TRBJ2-5; 9 bases are a match to TRBD1. V lost 0 bases to trimming and J lost 3 bases; unmatched junction nucleotides: 0. The germline gives CDR1 SGHRS, CDR2 YFSETQ. The CDR3 loop spans 14 amino acids. The CDR3 here is CASSLGQGEETQYF. CDR3 sequence (DNA): TGCGCCAGCAGCTTGGGACAGGGGGAAGAGACCCAGTACTTC.

This clone was seen more than once but under ten times. The V and J genes are TRBV6-1 and TRBJ2-1, with D hard to call. The germline V gene encodes CDR1 MNHNS and CDR2 SASEGT. CDR3 length: 12 residues. V gave up 7 bases and J gave up 0 bases, with 4 bases separating them. As DNA, the CDR3 is TGTGCCAGCATGAGCTCCTACAATGAGCAGTTCTTC. The encoded protein is CASMSSYNEQFF.

The chain couples TRBV9 to TRBJ1-1; 9 bases fit TRBD1. CDR3 length: 15 amino acids. Unmatched junction bases numbered 10, after V lost 4 bases and J lost 6 bases. CDR1 is SGDLS, CDR2 YYNGEE, per germline. CDR3 region: CASSLPQGASPEAFF. CDR3 DNA: TGTGCCAGCAGCCTTCCACAGGGGGCAAGCCCTGAAGCTTTCTTT.

The chain links TRBV13 to TRBJ1-2, with D possibly matching TRBD1 (5 bases). Trimming removed 5 bases at V and 3 bases at J, with 13 bases between. Germline V gene data show CDR1 as PRHDT and CDR2 as FYEKMQ (reference sequence). The CDR3 has 14 amino acids. The CDR3 sequence: CASSLGTGDYGYTF. In nucleotides, the CDR3 is TGTGCCAGCAGCCTCGGGACTGGAGACTATGGCTACACCTTC.

The chain uses TRBV4-1 and TRBJ2-5, with 7 bases aligning to TRBD1. V trimming: 0 bases; J trimming: 5 bases; junction bases outside the gene matches: 6. CDR1 is MGHRA, CDR2 YSYEKL, per germline. The CDR3 covers 15 residues. CDR3 bases: TGCGCCAGCAGCCAAGACGATACAGGGGAGGAGACCCAGTACTTC. It encodes CASSQDDTGEETQYF.

V gene TRBV7-2 combines with J gene TRBJ2-3; TRBD2 aligns across 7 bases. The CDR3 is 11 amino acids. The trim removed 3 bases at V and 10 bases at J, leaving 1 base unmatched. Germline V CDR1 and CDR2: SGHTA, FQGNSA. This CDR3 reads CASSFGGAQYF. CDR3 DNA sequence: TGTGCCAGCAGCTTTGGGGGGGCGCAGTATTTT.

This clone was observed a handful of times. The V call is TRBV5-6, the J call TRBJ2-5, with D perhaps TRBD1 (6 bases). This CDR3 region has 15 residues. Germline V CDR1 and CDR2: SGHDT, YYEEEE. Trimming stripped 0 bases from V and 5 bases from J, with 14 bases between. The CDR3 nucleotides are TGTGCCAGCAGCTTGGCCCGCCAGGGGAAGGAGACCCAGTACTTC. Translation: CASSLARQGKETQYF.

The V and J genes are TRBV5-6 and TRBJ1-6; TRBD1 might be the D (6 bases). Trimming shortened V by 4 bases and J by 5 bases, and 16 bases separated the two germline ends. Germline values: CDR1 SGHDT, CDR2 YYEEEE. This CDR3 is built from 16 residues. CDR3 protein: CASSLYLGQNNSPLHF. The CDR3 DNA reads as TGTGCCAGCAGCCTTTACCTAGGACAGAATAATTCACCCCTCCACTTT.

J is TRBJ2-2 and V is TRBV6-5, with D uncertain. Trimming left V 3 bases short and J 6 bases short, with 14 bases between. The CDR3 runs 15 residues. The germline V gene encodes CDR1 MNHEY and CDR2 SVGAGI. CDR3 sequence reads: CASSYSKAAAGELFF. Written as DNA, the CDR3 is TGTGCCAGCAGTTATAGTAAGGCGGCGGCCGGGGAGCTGTTTTTT.

J is TRBJ1-1 and V is TRBV11-3; no definite D call. Germline V gene lookup returns CDR1 SGHNT and CDR2 YENEEA. The ends were cut back, 1 base at V and 5 bases at J, with 11 bases in the middle. This CDR3 contains 14 residues. The CDR3 loop is CASSLGADGTEAFF. The CDR3 DNA is TGTGCCAGCAGCTTAGGGGCTGACGGAACTGAAGCTTTCTTT.

This chain links TRBV6-1 with TRBJ1-2; D perhaps matches TRBD1 (5 bases). Germline-derived CDR1 and CDR2 are MNHNS and SASEGT. This CDR3 region has 13 residues. Trimming cost V 7 bases and J 10 bases, with 19 bases left between them. CDR3 DNA sequence: TGTGCCAGCACCATTACAGGAAGGGTTGACTACACCTTC. Protein: CASTITGRVDYTF.

In this sample, this clone turned up a few times. This rearrangement joins TRBV6-6 to TRBJ2-7; tentatively, D is TRBD1 (5 bases). Germline values: CDR1 MNHNY, CDR2 SVGAGI (reference sequence). This CDR3 is built from 13 residues. V gave up 0 bases and J gave up 3 bases, with 6 bases separating them. CDR3 sequence reads: CASSYSDIYEQYF. In nucleotides, the CDR3 is TGTGCCAGCAGTTACTCGGACATCTACGAGCAGTACTTC.

This clone appeared once. The chain employs TRBV11-3 and TRBJ2-5; D possibly corresponds to TRBD2 (6 bases). CDR1 and CDR2 from the germline V gene are SGHNT and YENEEA. Trimming took off 3 bases at V and 5 bases at J, with 10 bases between the two ends. The CDR3 sequence is 13 residues long. In nucleotides, the CDR3 is TGTGCCAGCAGCTTCCCGGGAGTTGAGACCCAGTACTTC. It encodes CASSFPGVETQYF.

V is TRBV11-2 and J is TRBJ2-3; 9 positions agree with TRBD2. J gave up 7 bases and V 5 bases, and 13 bases lay outside the gene matches. The CDR3 is made up of 16 amino acids. In germline, CDR1 is SGHAT, CDR2 FQNNGV. CDR3 nucleotides: TGTGCCAGCAGCACTGTGGCGGGGGGGGTTTTAAATACGCAGTATTTT. As protein: CASSTVAGGVLNTQYF.

The chain carries TRBV11-2 and TRBJ1-2; D is perhaps TRBD1 (5 bases). Germline lookup yields CDR1 SGHAT and CDR2 FQNNGV. Trimming took off 1 base at V and 11 bases at J, with 11 bases between the two ends. The CDR3 sequence is 12 residues long. The CDR3 loop reads CASSLAGLRYTF. The CDR3 nucleotides are TGTGCCAGCAGCTTAGCAGGGTTACGATACACCTTC.

Points on this clone: An end of the junction does not agree with germline; a read error may underlie this. CDR3 in amino acids: CASSLWDKAPSGATVLTF. The CDR3 nucleotides are TGTGCCAGCAGCTTGTGGGACAAAGCCCCCTCTGGGGCCACCGTCCTGACTTTC. V and J are TRBV11-2 and TRBJ2-6; maybe TRBD1 (6 bases). In germline, CDR1 is SGHAT, CDR2 FQNNGV. This CDR3 comprises 18 residues.

In its sample, this clone is large. This chain uses TRBV27 with TRBJ1-5; possible D gene TRBD1, 5 bases. CDR1 is MNHEY, CDR2 SMNVEV, per germline (reference sequence). V was trimmed by 4 bases and J by 7 bases, leaving 11 bases between them. The CDR3 has 13 amino acids. The CDR3, as DNA: TGTGCCAGCAGTTCCGTAAGGGGCCAGCCCCAGCATTTT. It encodes CASSSVRGQPQHF.

This clone was detected only once. The CDR3 is CASSLDGGGDYNEQFF. The CDR3 DNA is TGTGCCAGCAGCTTAGATGGCGGGGGGGACTACAATGAGCAGTTCTTC. The chain is built from TRBV7-2 and TRBJ2-1, with 9 nucleotides matching TRBD2. The CDR3 covers 16 residues. The V gene end was trimmed by 1 base and the J gene end by 3 bases; junction bases not matched to a gene: 4. Germline values: CDR1 SGHTA, CDR2 FQGNSA.